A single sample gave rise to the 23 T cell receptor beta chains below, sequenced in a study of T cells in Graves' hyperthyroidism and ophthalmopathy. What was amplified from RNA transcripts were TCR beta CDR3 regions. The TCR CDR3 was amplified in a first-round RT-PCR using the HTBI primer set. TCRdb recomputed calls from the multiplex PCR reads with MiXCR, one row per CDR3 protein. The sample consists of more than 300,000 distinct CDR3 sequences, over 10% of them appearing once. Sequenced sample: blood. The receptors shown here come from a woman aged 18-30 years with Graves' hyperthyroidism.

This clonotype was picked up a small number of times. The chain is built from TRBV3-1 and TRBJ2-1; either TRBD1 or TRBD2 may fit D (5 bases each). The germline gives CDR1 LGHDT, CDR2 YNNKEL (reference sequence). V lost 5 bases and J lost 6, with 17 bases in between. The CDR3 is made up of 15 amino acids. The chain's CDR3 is CASSLGRGEGNEQFF. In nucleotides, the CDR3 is TGTGCCAGCAGCTTAGGACGGGGCGAGGGCAATGAGCAGTTCTTC.

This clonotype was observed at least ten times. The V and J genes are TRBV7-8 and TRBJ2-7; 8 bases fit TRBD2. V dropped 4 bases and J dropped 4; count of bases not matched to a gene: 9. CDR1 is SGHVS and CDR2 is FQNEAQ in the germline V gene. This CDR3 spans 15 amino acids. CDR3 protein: CASSYRAGASYEQYF. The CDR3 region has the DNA TGTGCCAGCAGCTATCGAGCGGGAGCGAGTTACGAGCAGTACTTC.

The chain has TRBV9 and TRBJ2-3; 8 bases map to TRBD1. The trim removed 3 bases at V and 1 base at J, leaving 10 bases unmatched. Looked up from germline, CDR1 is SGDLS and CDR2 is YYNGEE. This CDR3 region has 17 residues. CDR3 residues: CASSAGGQGQGTDTQYF. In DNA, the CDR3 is TGTGCCAGCAGCGCCGGCGGACAGGGTCAGGGCACAGATACGCAGTATTTT.

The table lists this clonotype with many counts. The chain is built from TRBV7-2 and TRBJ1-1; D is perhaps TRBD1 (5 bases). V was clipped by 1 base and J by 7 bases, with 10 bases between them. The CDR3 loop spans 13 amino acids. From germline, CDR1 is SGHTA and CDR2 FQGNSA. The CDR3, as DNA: TGTGCCAGCAGCTTAGACCGGGACTTTGAAGCTTTCTTT. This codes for CASSLDRDFEAFF.

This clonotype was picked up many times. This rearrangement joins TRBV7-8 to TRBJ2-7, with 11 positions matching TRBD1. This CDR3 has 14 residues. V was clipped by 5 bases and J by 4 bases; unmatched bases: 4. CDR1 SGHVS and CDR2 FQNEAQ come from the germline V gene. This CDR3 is CASSKRDRGYEQYF. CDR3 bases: TGTGCCAGCAGCAAAAGGGACAGGGGGTACGAGCAGTACTTC.

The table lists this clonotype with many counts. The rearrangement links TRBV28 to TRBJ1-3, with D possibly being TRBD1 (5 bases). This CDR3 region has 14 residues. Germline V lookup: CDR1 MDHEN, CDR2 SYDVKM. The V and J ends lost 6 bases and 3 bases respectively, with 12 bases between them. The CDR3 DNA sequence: TGTGCCAGCAGCTCAGGGTTGGGTGGAAACACCATATATTTT. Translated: CASSSGLGGNTIYF.

The CDR3: CASSVVGQNTGELFF. In nucleotides, the CDR3 is TGTGCCAGCAGCGTAGTCGGCCAGAACACCGGGGAGCTGTTTTTT. The rearrangement links TRBV9 to TRBJ2-2, with D hard to call. The V gene's germline CDR1 is SGDLS and CDR2 YYNGEE. The CDR3 contains 15 residues. V was trimmed by 0 bases and J by 1 base, leaving 7 bases between them.

CDR3 protein: CASSIASGREYEQYF. The CDR3 nucleotides read TGTGCCAGTAGTATCGCTAGCGGGAGAGAATACGAGCAGTACTTC. This chain uses TRBV19 with TRBJ2-7, with TRBD2 matching over 10 bases. J gave up 4 bases and V 3 bases, and 6 bases lay outside the gene matches. The CDR3 totals 15 residues. The germline V gene has CDR1 LNHDA and CDR2 SQIVND (reference sequence).

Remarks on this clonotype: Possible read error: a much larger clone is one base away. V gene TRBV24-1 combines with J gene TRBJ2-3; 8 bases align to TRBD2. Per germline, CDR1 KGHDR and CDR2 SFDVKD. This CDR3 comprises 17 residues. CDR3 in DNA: TGTGCCACCAGTGATTTGAAGCGGGGGCCGGTGACAGGTACGCAGTATTTT. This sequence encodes CATSDLKRGPVTGTQYF.

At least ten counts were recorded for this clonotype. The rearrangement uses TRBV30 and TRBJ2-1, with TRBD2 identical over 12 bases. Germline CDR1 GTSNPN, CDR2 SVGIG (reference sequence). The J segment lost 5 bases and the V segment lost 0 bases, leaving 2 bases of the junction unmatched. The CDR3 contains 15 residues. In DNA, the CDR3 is TGTGCCTGGAGTGTAGGACTAGCGGGACACAATGAGCAGTTCTTC. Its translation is CAWSVGLAGHNEQFF.

For the CDR3, the DNA is TGTGCCAGTAGTATAGTCTCCCGTGGGGGGCGCACCGGGGAGCTGTTTTTT. Encoded protein: CASSIVSRGGRTGELFF. The chain employs TRBV19 and TRBJ2-2; D tentatively fits TRBD1 or TRBD2 (6 bases each). Germline CDR1 LNHDA, CDR2 SQIVND (reference sequence). The CDR3 length is 17 residues. V lost 1 base to trimming and J lost 4 bases, with 16 bases between them. The whole variable domain, remainder taken from reference TRBV19 and TRBJ2-2, is DGGITQSPKYLFRKEGQNVTLSCEQNLNHDAMYWYRQDPGQGLRLIYYSQIVNDFQKGDIAEGYSVSREKKESFPLTVTSAQKNPTAFYLCASSIVSRGGRTGELFFGEGSRLTVL.

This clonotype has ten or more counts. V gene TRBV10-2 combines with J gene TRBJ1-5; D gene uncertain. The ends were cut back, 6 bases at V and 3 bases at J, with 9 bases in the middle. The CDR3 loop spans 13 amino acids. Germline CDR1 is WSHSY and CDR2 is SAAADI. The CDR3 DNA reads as TGCGCCAGCAGGGGAACCACCAATCAGCCCCAGCATTTT. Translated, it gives CASRGTTNQPQHF.

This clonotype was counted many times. The CDR3 bases are TGCGCCAGCAGCTTAAACAGGGGGCAAGGCTACACCTTC. As protein: CASSLNRGQGYTF. The V and J genes are TRBV5-1 and TRBJ1-2, with TRBD1 matching over 9 bases. The germline gives CDR1 SGHRS, CDR2 YFSETQ. V was clipped by 2 bases and J by 8 bases; unmatched bases: 4. The length of the CDR3 is 13 residues.

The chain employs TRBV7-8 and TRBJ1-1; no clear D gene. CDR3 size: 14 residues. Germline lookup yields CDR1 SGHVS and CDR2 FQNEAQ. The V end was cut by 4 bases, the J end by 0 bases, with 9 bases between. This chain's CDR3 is CASSSLRLNTEAFF. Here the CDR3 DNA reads TGTGCCAGCAGCTCCCTCCGGTTGAACACTGAAGCTTTCTTT.

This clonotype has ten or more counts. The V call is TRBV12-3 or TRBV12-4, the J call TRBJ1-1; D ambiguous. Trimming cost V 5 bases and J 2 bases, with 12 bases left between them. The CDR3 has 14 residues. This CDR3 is CASSRRWPNTEAFF. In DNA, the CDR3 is TGTGCCAGCAGTCGACGGTGGCCCAACACTGAAGCTTTCTTT.

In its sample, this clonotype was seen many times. The CDR3 loop is CASSLSRVTEQYF. Written as DNA, the CDR3 is TGTGCCAGCAGTTTGTCTAGGGTCACCGAGCAGTACTTC. The chain couples TRBV27 to TRBJ2-7; no firm D call. V was cut by 3 bases and J by 6 bases, with 12 bases left in between. The CDR3 is 13 residues long. CDR1 is MNHEY, CDR2 SMNVEV, per germline (reference sequence).

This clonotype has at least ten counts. The CDR3 DNA sequence: TGTGCCAGCTCACGGAGCGTGCCAAGCGGCACAGATACGCAGTATTTT. Protein product: CASSRSVPSGTDTQYF. The chain has TRBV18 and TRBJ2-3; D remains ambiguous. The V gene lost 4 bases and the J gene lost 1 base, with 15 bases spanning the gap. The CDR3 consists of 16 residues. Germline-derived CDR1 and CDR2 are KGHSH and LQKENI.

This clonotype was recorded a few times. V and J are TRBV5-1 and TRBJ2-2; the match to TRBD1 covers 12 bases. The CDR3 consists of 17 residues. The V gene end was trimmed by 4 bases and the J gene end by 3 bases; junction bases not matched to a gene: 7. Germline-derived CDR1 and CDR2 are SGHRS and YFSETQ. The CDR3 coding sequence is TGCGCCAGCAGCGGGGACAGGGGGCTATTGGACACCGGGGAGCTGTTTTTT. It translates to CASSGDRGLLDTGELFF.

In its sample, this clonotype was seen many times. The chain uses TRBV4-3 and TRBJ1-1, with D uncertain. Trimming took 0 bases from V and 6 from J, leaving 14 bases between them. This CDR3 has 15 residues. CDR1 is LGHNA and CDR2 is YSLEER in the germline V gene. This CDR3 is CASSQDRVGRAEAFF. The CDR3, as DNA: TGCGCCAGCAGCCAAGATAGGGTGGGTAGAGCTGAAGCTTTCTTT.

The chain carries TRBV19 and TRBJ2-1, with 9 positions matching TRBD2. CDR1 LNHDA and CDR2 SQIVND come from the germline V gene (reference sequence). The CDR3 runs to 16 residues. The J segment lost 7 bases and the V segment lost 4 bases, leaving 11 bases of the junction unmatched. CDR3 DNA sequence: TGTGCCAGTAGTAAAACTGTAGCGGGAGAGGGGAATGAGCAGTTCTTC. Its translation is CASSKTVAGEGNEQFF. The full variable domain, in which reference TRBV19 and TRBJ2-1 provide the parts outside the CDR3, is DGGITQSPKYLFRKEGQNVTLSCEQNLNHDAMYWYRQDPGQGLRLIYYSQIVNDFQKGDIAEGYSVSREKKESFPLTVTSAQKNPTAFYLCASSKTVAGEGNEQFFGPGTRLTVL.

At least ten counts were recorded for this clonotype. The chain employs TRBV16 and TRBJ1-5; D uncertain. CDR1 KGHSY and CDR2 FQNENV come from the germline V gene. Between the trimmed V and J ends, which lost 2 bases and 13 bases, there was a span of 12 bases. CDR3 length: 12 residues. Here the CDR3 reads CASSQTTREQHF. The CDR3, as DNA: TGTGCCAGCAGCCAAACGACGAGGGAGCAGCATTTT.

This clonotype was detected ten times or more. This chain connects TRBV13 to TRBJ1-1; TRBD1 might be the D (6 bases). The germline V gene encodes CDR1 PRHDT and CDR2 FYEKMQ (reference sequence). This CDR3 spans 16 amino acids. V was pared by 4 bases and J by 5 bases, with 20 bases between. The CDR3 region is CASSSSQRQVRTEAFF. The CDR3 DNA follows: TGTGCCAGCAGCTCCTCCCAGAGACAGGTTCGGACTGAAGCTTTCTTT.

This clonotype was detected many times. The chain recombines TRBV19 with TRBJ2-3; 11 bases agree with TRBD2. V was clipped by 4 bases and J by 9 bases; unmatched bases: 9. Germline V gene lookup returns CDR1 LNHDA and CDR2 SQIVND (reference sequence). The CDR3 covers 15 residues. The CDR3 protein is CASSTLAGALGTQYF. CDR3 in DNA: TGTGCCAGTAGTACACTAGCGGGGGCCCTCGGGACGCAGTATTTT.